This is a list of T cell receptor beta chains from one sample in a study of shared clonotypes between healthy human individuals. The table came from immunoSEQ multiplex PCR; TCRdb's copy has only in-frame clones and leaves some out. Of a few million clones listed, 90% to 95% are singletons. The sample comprised naive CD4+ T cells sorted from blood. All receptors derive from a man aged 18 to 30 in good health. CDR3s leave out the opening cysteine and the closing phenylalanine or tryptophan. Each record gives: J gene, V gene, CDR3 length, CDR3 protein.

j_call: TRBJ1-1; v_call: TRBV6-5; cdr3_length: 12; cdr3_aa: ASSYLQGNTEAF
j_call: TRBJ2-7; v_call: TRBV6-1; cdr3_length: 10; cdr3_aa: ASTGTLYEQY
j_call: TRBJ2-2; v_call: TRBV7-6; cdr3_length: 16; cdr3_aa: ASSLRGRAAADTGELF
j_call: TRBJ1-4; v_call: TRBV4-1; cdr3_length: 13; cdr3_aa: ASSQGIREGEKLF
j_call: TRBJ2-1; v_call: TRBV6-6; cdr3_length: 11; cdr3_aa: ASSPAGVNEQF
j_call: TRBJ2-7; v_call: TRBV11-2; cdr3_length: 13; cdr3_aa: ASSARTGASYEQY
j_call: TRBJ2-3; v_call: TRBV2; cdr3_length: 11; cdr3_aa: ASEGGPDTTQY
j_call: TRBJ1-5; v_call: TRBV30; cdr3_length: 11; cdr3_aa: ACSPGSNQPQH
j_call: TRBJ2-7; v_call: TRBV9; cdr3_length: 12; cdr3_aa: ASSAWGGRSEQY
j_call: TRBJ2-5; v_call: TRBV5-5; cdr3_length: 13; cdr3_aa: ASSYVAGGQETQY
j_call: TRBJ2-7; v_call: TRBV6-1; cdr3_length: 13; cdr3_aa: ASSGGSGGSYEQY
j_call: TRBJ2-6; v_call: TRBV30; cdr3_length: 16; cdr3_aa: AWSPGDILSPGANVLT
j_call: TRBJ1-1; v_call: TRBV6-1; cdr3_length: 10; cdr3_aa: ASSVDYTEAF
j_call: TRBJ2-3; v_call: TRBV15; cdr3_length: 15; cdr3_aa: ATSRGRAGVRTDTQY
j_call: TRBJ2-2; v_call: TRBV7-9; cdr3_length: 15; cdr3_aa: ASSPDRASFNTGELF
j_call: TRBJ2-3; v_call: TRBV21-1; cdr3_length: 11; cdr3_aa: AQEGADTDTQY
j_call: .; v_call: TRBV5-1; cdr3_length: 11; cdr3_aa: ASSLGIAYEQY
j_call: TRBJ1-6; v_call: TRBV25-1; cdr3_length: 11; cdr3_aa: ASSRDPPSRLH
j_call: TRBJ2-7; v_call: TRBV11-2; cdr3_length: 13; cdr3_aa: ASSLAGGPSYEQY
j_call: TRBJ2-4; v_call: TRBV5-1; cdr3_length: 14; cdr3_aa: ASSLSSGVAKNIQY
j_call: TRBJ2-3; v_call: TRBV7-8; cdr3_length: 13; cdr3_aa: ASSLAGTSGDTQY
j_call: TRBJ2-7; v_call: TRBV6-5; cdr3_length: 12; cdr3_aa: ASSYSGQGYEQY
j_call: TRBJ1-6; v_call: TRBV18; cdr3_length: 12; cdr3_aa: ASSPRGEYSPLH